The 7 T cell receptor beta chains reported below all come from one sample, sequenced in a study of T cells in localized non-small cell lung cancer. Assay used: immunoSEQ multiplex PCR; TCRdb lists only in-frame clones, some missing. The sample shows approximately 4,000 clones, under 30% of them seen only once. Source: lung tumor tissue, taken before any cancer treatment. These receptors were collected from a woman aged 35 to 70 with stage I lung adenocarcinoma.

This clone was recorded a few times. The chain carries TRBV6-8 and TRBJ1-1; D not certain. Germline assignment: CDR1 MNHGY and CDR2 SAAAGT. The CDR3 extends over 14 amino acids. V lost 6 bases and J 4 bases, leaving 15 bases between the germline ends. CDR3 in amino acids: CASREGPVGTEAFF. CDR3 sequence (DNA): TGTGCCAGCAGAGAGGGCCCCGTGGGCACTGAAGCTTTCTTT.

This clone came up a few times. The gene calls are TRBV11-3 and TRBJ1-3, with a possible D match to TRBD1 (5 bases). Germline V lookup: CDR1 SGHNT, CDR2 YENEEA. The CDR3 has 17 amino acids. Trimming cost V 3 bases and J 0 bases, with 15 bases left between them. The CDR3 nucleotides read TGTGCCAGCAGCTTGGCCAGGGACTCCCGCTCTGGAAACACCATATATTTT. It encodes CASSLARDSRSGNTIYF.

This clone was recorded a few times. The chain links TRBV11-3 to TRBJ2-3; D unclear. Germline-derived CDR1 and CDR2 are SGHNT and YENEEA. The V end lost 4 bases, the J end lost 1 base, and 9 bases lay between the germline ends. CDR3 length: 14 residues. The DNA of the CDR3 is TGTGCCAGCAGCTCTGGGTGGGGCACAGATACGCAGTATTTT. The encoded protein is CASSSGWGTDTQYF.

By its share, this clone is medium-sized. The rearrangement joins TRBV4-1 to TRBJ2-1, with D uncertain. This CDR3 has 17 residues. The germline V and J ends were trimmed by 0 bases and 2 bases, with 14 bases remaining between them. Looked up from germline, CDR1 is MGHRA and CDR2 is YSYEKL. DNA of the CDR3: TGCGCCAGCAGCCAAGATTTCAAAAGCCCTCCCTACAATGAGCAGTTCTTC. It is translated as CASSQDFKSPPYNEQFF.

The chain links TRBV5-1 to TRBJ2-1; D is possibly TRBD2 (6 bases). The V end was cut by 0 bases, the J end by 9 bases, with 16 bases between. There are 15 residues in the CDR3. Germline CDR1 is SGHRS and CDR2 is YFSETQ. The CDR3 loop reads CASSLGAGSRGEQFF. DNA of the CDR3: TGCGCCAGCAGCTTGGGTGCGGGGTCGAGAGGTGAGCAGTTCTTC.

This chain connects TRBV10-3 to TRBJ1-5; D uncertain. The V end lost 2 bases, the J end lost 0 bases, and 17 bases lay between the germline ends. CDR1 is ENHRY, CDR2 SYGVKD, per germline. The CDR3 extends over 18 amino acids. DNA of the CDR3: TGTGCCATCAGTGAGACTCCCTGGAATGGCGATAGCAATCAGCCCCAGCATTTT. The encoded protein is CAISETPWNGDSNQPQHF.

The CDR3 DNA reads as TGTGCCAGCGGCCAGACTCACACCGGGGAGCTGTTTTTT. This sequence encodes CASGQTHTGELFF. The chain has TRBV6-8 and TRBJ2-2, with D uncertain. V was clipped by 8 bases and J by 3 bases, with 10 bases between them. Germline V CDR1 and CDR2: MNHGY, SAAAGT. CDR3 length equals 13 residues.